Only a few counts were recorded for the clone carrying this TCR beta chain. Regions amplified from RNA transcripts were the TCR beta CDR3 regions. TCR CDR3 underwent first-round RT-PCR with the HTBI primer set. TCRdb re-analysed the multiplex PCR reads in MiXCR, keeping a single row per CDR3 protein. This sample has under 450,000 distinct CDR3 sequences, with less than 15% found just once. It was at first hyperthyroidism diagnosis, before any ophthalmopathy symptoms, that the blood sample was taken. Isolation of PBMCs was performed on 8.5 to 10 ml fresh peripheral blood. The data derive from a study of T cells in Graves' hyperthyroidism and ophthalmopathy. The length of the CDR3 is 15 residues. The germline V gene has CDR1 SGHTA and CDR2 FQGTGA. Trimming cost V 5 bases and J 7 bases; bases outside gene matches: 10.

This chain uses TRBV7-3 with TRBJ2-5, with 10 bases identical to TRBD1. The receptor was derived from a man aged 25-45 years with Graves' hyperthyroidism that later progressed to Graves' ophthalmopathy. Sequencing input: blood. The CDR3 is CASSITGTGVSTQYF. The CDR3 DNA reads as TGTGCCAGCAGCATCACCGGGACAGGGGTTTCGACCCAGTACTTC.